This T cell receptor (beta chain) was identified during a study of Ad26.COV2.S vaccination and SARS-CoV-2 variants. Study findings and constraints: After vaccination, reports described spike-specific CD8+ and CD4+ T cell responses as showing substantial breadth. Individuals receiving vaccine had higher spike-specific TCR breadth than placebo recipients did.

The treatment was: around 19 received Ad26.COV2.S at low or high dose, single or two shots; about five received placebo; per-sample allocation not given. The investigators took samples on day 63 after the first vaccine or placebo injection. The method was immunoSEQ multiplex PCR; TCRdb's version includes in-frame clones alone and lacks a portion of them. The sample includes roughly 380,000 clones, roughly 85% of them seen just once. This clone was observed a few times. What it binds is unknown. The trim removed 3 bases at V and 6 bases at J, leaving 11 bases unmatched. CDR1 is GTSNPN and CDR2 is SVGIG in the germline V gene (reference sequence). The CDR3 extends over 16 amino acids.

This TCR came from a person between 18 and 60 years old who received the Ad26.COV2.S COVID-19 vaccine or a placebo. The chain is built from TRBV30 and TRBJ1-6; 7 bases align to TRBD1. The sequencing here drew on peripheral blood, taken in a trial of Ad26.COV2.S vaccine versus placebo. The CDR3 nucleotides read TGTGCCTGGAGGGGAAGGGGGCTGGTCGGTAATTCACCCCTCCACTTT. The encoded protein is CAWRGRGLVGNSPLHF.